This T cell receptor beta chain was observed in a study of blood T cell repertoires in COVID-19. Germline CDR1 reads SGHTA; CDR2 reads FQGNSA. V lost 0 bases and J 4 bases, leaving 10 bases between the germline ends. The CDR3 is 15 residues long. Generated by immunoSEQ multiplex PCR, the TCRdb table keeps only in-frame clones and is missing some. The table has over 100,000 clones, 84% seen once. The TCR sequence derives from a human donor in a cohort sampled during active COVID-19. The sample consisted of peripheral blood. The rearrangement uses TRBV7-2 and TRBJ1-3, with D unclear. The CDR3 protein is CASSLAAFGGNTIYF. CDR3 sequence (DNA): TGTGCCAGCAGCTTAGCGGCCTTTGGCGGAAACACCATATATTTT.